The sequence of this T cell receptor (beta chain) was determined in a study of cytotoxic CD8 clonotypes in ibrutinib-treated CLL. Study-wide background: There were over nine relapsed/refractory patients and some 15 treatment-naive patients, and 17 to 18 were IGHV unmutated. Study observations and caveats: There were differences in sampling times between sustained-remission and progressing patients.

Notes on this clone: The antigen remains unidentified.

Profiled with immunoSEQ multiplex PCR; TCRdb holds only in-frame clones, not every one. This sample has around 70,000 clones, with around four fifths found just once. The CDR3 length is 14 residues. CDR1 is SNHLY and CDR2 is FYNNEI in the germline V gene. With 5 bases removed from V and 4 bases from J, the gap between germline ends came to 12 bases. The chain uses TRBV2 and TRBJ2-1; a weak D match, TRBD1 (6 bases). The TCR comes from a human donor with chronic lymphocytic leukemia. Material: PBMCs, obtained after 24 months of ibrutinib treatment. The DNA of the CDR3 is TGTGCCAGCAGTCTGGGGGCTAGGTACAATGAGCAGTTCTTC. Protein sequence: CASSLGARYNEQFF. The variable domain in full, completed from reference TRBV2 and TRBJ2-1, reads EPEVTQTPSHQVTQMGQEVILRCVPISNHLYFYWYRQILGQKVEFLVSFYNNEISEKSEIFDDQFSVERPDGSNFTLKIRSTKLEDSAMYFCASSLGARYNEQFFGPGTRLTVL.